The sequence of this T cell receptor beta chain was determined in a study of Ad26.COV2.S vaccination and SARS-CoV-2 variants. Study-level points and caveats: Breadth and depth estimates from TCRs may understate total T cell responses.

With regard to this clone: Its cognate antigen is unknown.

The germline V and J ends were trimmed by 5 bases and 5 bases, with 11 bases remaining between them. The CDR3 contains 13 residues. Treatment reported: some 20 received Ad26.COV2.S at low or high dose, single or two shots; five or six received placebo; per-sample allocation not given. Specimens were obtained on day 63 following the first vaccine or placebo injection. Vaccination used an Ad26 vector expressing Wuhan-strain SARS-CoV-2 spike. Assay: immunoSEQ multiplex PCR; the TCRdb copy retains only in-frame clones and omits some. The repertoire consists of about 370,000 clones, with less than 90% occurring once and the leading ten covering under 3.5%.

Sequenced material: peripheral blood, taken in a trial of Ad26.COV2.S vaccine versus placebo. V usage is TRBV12-3 or TRBV12-4 and J usage is TRBJ2-3; D is uncertain. This sequence originates from a person between 18 and 59 years old who received the Ad26.COV2.S COVID-19 vaccine or a placebo. CDR3 loop: CASSAVRGDTQYF. The DNA for the CDR3 is TGTGCCAGCAGTGCGGTTAGAGGAGATACGCAGTATTTT.